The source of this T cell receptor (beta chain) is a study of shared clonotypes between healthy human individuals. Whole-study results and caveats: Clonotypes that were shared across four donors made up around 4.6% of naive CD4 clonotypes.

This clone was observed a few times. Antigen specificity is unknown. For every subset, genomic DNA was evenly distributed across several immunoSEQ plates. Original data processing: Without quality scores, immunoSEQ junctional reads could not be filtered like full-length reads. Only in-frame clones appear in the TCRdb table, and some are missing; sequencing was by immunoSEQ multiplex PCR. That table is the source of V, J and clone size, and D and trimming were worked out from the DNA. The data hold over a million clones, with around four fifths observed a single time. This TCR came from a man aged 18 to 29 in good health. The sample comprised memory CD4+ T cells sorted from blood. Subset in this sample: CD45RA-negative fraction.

CDR3: CASSHPTPGSNQPQHF. In DNA form, the CDR3 reads TGCGCCAGCAGCCATCCCACCCCCGGGAGCAATCAGCCCCAGCATTTT. The chain combines TRBV4-3 with TRBJ1-5; D uncertain. The CDR3 extends over 16 amino acids. Germline V gene data show CDR1 as LGHNA and CDR2 as YSLEER. Trimming took 3 bases from V and 1 from J, leaving 13 bases between them.